This TCR beta chain was sequenced for a study of blood T cell repertoires in COVID-19. For the study at large: Italy, Spain and the United States were the sources of the convalescent and acute COVID-19 samples.

On this clone itself: One junction end disagrees with the germline gene, perhaps due to a read error.

TCRdb's copy holds only in-frame clones and misses some; the assay was immunoSEQ multiplex PCR. The sample has about 180,000 clones, around 85% seen once. The CDR3 consists of 14 residues. Germline V gene lookup returns CDR1 LNHDA and CDR2 SQIVND (reference sequence). This sequence joins TRBV19 and TRBJ2-4; 12 positions match TRBD2. The source material was peripheral blood. The receptor comes from a man aged 55-75 years with acute or convalescent COVID-19. DNA of the CDR3: TGTGCCAGTAGTATACTCACTAGCGGGAGGCCCCCCTCCTTC. Amino acid sequence: CASSILTSGRPPSF.